This T cell receptor (beta chain) was found in a study of cytomegalovirus exposure and HLA in healthy donors. The PCR used 60 Vbeta and 13 Jbeta primers. Sequenced by immunoSEQ multiplex PCR; TCRdb stores in-frame clones only, minus some. The data show roughly 200,000 clones, around 84% seen once. Looked up from germline, CDR1 is MNHNY and CDR2 is SVGAGI (reference sequence). CDR3 size: 16 residues. J gave up 4 bases and V 5 bases, and 12 bases lay outside the gene matches. This clonotype was sampled from a man aged 35-49 years in good health and CMV-seropositive. The rearrangement joins TRBV6-6 to TRBJ2-7, with TRBD2 matching over 9 bases. Material for sequencing was PBMCs. The DNA of the CDR3 is TGTGCCAGCAGTACCACGGGCGGGACTAGCCGATACGAGCAGTACTTC. Protein: CASSTTGGTSRYEQYF.